This TCR beta chain was documented in a study of shared clonotypes between healthy human individuals. On the study more broadly: A few men and two women, aged 18 to 49, were donors.

Germline V gene lookup returns CDR1 LNHDA and CDR2 SQIVND (reference sequence). The CDR3 length is 14 residues. V was clipped by 5 bases and J by 0 bases, with 8 bases between them. Samples underwent the assay at deep level. Produced via immunoSEQ multiplex PCR; TCRdb's table is partial and in-frame only. Of about 470,000 clones detected, about four fifths appear once; the ten largest clones hold about 12%. This TCR was sampled from a woman in her 40s in good health. Some clones in this sample may be carry-over from other donors' samples. Source material: PBMCs. The chain uses TRBV19 and TRBJ1-3; D uncertain. The CDR3 nucleotides read TGTGCCAGTAGTGGCAGGATCTCTGGAAACACCATATATTTT. Residues: CASSGRISGNTIYF.